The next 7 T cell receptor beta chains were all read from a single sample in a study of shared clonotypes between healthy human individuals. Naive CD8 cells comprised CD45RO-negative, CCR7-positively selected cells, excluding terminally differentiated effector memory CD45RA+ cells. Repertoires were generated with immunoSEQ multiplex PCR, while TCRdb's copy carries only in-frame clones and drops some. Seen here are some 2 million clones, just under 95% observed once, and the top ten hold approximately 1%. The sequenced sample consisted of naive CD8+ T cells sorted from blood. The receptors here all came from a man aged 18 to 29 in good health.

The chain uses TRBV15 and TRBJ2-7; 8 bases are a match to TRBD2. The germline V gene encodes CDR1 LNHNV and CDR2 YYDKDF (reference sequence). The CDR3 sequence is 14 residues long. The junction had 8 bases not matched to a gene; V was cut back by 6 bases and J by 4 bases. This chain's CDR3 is CATSAGSGSYEQYF. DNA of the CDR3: TGTGCCACCAGTGCGGGGAGCGGGAGTTACGAGCAGTACTTC.

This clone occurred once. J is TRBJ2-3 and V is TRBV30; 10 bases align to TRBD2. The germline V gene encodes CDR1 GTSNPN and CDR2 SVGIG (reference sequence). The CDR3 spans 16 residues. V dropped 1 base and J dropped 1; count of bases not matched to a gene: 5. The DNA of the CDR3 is TGTGCCTGGAGTGGGGTTGGACTAGCGGGCACAGATACGCAGTATTTT. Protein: CAWSGVGLAGTDTQYF.

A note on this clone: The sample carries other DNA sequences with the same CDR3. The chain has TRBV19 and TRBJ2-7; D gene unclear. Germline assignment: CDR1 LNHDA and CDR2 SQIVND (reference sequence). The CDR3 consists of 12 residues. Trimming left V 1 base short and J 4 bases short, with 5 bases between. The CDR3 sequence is CASSIAGYEQYF. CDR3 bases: TGTGCCAGTAGTATAGCTGGTTACGAGCAGTACTTC.

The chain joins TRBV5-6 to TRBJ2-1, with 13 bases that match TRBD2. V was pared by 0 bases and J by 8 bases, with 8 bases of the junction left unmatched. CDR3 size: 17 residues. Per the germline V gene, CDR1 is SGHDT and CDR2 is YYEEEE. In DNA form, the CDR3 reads TGTGCCAGCAGCTTGGCCGCACTAGCGGGGGGGCCGCATGAGCAGTTCTTC. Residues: CASSLAALAGGPHEQFF.

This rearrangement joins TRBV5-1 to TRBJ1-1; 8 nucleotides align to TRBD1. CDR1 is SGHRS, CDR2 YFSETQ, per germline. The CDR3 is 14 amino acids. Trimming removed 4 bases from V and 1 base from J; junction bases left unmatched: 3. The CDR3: CASSIGQGNTEAFF. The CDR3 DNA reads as TGCGCCAGCAGCATCGGACAGGGGAACACTGAAGCTTTCTTT.

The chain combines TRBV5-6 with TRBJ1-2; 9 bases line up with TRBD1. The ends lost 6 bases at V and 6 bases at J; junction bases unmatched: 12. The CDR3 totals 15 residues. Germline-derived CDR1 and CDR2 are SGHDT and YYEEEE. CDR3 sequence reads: CASNPGTGPWDGYTF. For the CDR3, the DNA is TGTGCCAGCAACCCCGGGACAGGGCCCTGGGATGGCTACACCTTC.

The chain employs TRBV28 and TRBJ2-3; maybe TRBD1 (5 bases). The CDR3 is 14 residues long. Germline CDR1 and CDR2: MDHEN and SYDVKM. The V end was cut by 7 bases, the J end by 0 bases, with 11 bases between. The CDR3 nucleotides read TGTGCCAGCACCCAGGGTTTAAGCACAGATACGCAGTATTTT. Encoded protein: CASTQGLSTDTQYF.